These 17 T cell receptor beta chains came from one sample sequenced in a study of long-term antiretroviral therapy in people with HIV. Survey level was the resolution at which the v3.0 immunoSEQ assay ran. Profiling relied on immunoSEQ multiplex PCR, and the TCRdb table lists in-frame clones only, not all of them. The sample has some 10,000 clones, 76% seen once. The sequencing used unsorted PBMCs, collected at the start of antiretroviral therapy, before treatment. The source is a man aged 25 to 45 with HIV.

The V and J genes are TRBV13 and TRBJ2-7, with a weak D call TRBD1 (7 bases). Germline-derived CDR1 and CDR2 are PRHDT and FYEKMQ (reference sequence). The CDR3 runs 15 residues. Between the trimmed V and J ends, which lost 5 bases and 2 bases, there was a span of 16 bases. Here the CDR3 DNA reads TGTGCCAGCAGCGGGCGGGACAGTCGCCCCTACGAGCAGTACTTC. This codes for CASSGRDSRPYEQYF. Supplemented by reference TRBV13 and TRBJ2-7, the full variable domain reads AAGVIQSPRHLIKEKRETATLKCYPIPRHDTVYWYQQGPGQDPQFLISFYEKMQSDKGSIPDRFSAQQFSDYHSELNMSSLELGDSALYFCASSGRDSRPYEQYFGPGTRLTVT.

V gene TRBV6-5 combines with J gene TRBJ2-1, with TRBD1 matching over 7 bases. Looked up from germline, CDR1 is MNHEY and CDR2 is SVGAGI. The CDR3 extends over 15 amino acids. The V segment lost 4 bases and the J segment 0 bases; nucleotides outside the gene matches: 3. The CDR3 loop is CASSLDRTSYNEQFF. The CDR3 bases are TGTGCCAGCAGTTTGGACAGGACCTCCTACAATGAGCAGTTCTTC.

The chain links TRBV12-5 to TRBJ1-2; D remains unclear. CDR3 length: 16 amino acids. Per germline, CDR1 LGHNT and CDR2 FRNRAP. Trimming removed 1 base from V and 3 bases from J, with 15 bases in between. Written as DNA, the CDR3 is TGTGCTAGTGGTTTGGCCCCCTCCCAAAAGGACTATGGCTACACCTTC. Translated: CASGLAPSQKDYGYTF.

V gene TRBV7-3 combines with J gene TRBJ2-5; either TRBD1 or TRBD2 may fit D (6 bases each). The germline V and J ends were trimmed by 5 bases and 5 bases, with 12 bases remaining between them. The CDR3 runs 13 residues. Germline V lookup: CDR1 SGHTA, CDR2 FQGTGA. CDR3 sequence (DNA): TGTGCCAGCAGCCATCTAGGGGGGGAGACCCAGTACTTC. Amino acids: CASSHLGGETQYF.

The chain uses TRBV27 and TRBJ1-1, with a tentative D call TRBD1 (5 bases). Germline V gene lookup returns CDR1 MNHEY and CDR2 SMNVEV (reference sequence). This CDR3 is 15 amino acids long. Trimming stripped 8 bases from V and 1 base from J, with 17 bases between. CDR3 region: CASHPTRVTNTEAFF. In nucleotides, the CDR3 is TGTGCCAGCCATCCCACCAGGGTCACGAACACTGAAGCTTTCTTT.

The chain carries TRBV6-6 and TRBJ2-7; TRBD2 agrees at 7 bases. In germline, CDR1 is MNHNY, CDR2 SVGAGI (reference sequence). The CDR3 extends over 14 amino acids. V lost 6 bases and J lost 5; bases outside the gene matches: 10. The CDR3 coding sequence is TGTGCCAGCAGGTTCAGCGGGAATTGGAACGAGCAGTACTTC. Its protein product is CASRFSGNWNEQYF.

V gene TRBV9 combines with J gene TRBJ2-3; D perhaps matches TRBD1 (5 bases). CDR1 is SGDLS and CDR2 is YYNGEE in the germline V gene. V was cut by 4 bases and J by 2 bases, with 20 bases left in between. The CDR3 is 17 residues long. The CDR3 loop is CASSSRYLQENTDTQYF. The CDR3 bases are TGTGCCAGCAGCTCCCGCTACTTACAGGAGAACACAGATACGCAGTATTTT.

The gene calls are TRBV29-1 and TRBJ2-1, with 10 bases fitting TRBD1. Germline V gene sequence: CDR1 SQVTM, CDR2 ANQGSEA. CDR3 length equals 14 residues. The V segment lost 7 bases and the J segment 4 bases; nucleotides outside the gene matches: 7. The chain's CDR3 is CSANWGQGYNEQFF. CDR3 nucleotides: TGCAGCGCCAATTGGGGACAGGGGTACAATGAGCAGTTCTTC.

This chain uses TRBV27 with TRBJ1-2, with D possibly being TRBD1 (6 bases). V was trimmed by 8 bases and J by 4 bases, leaving 14 bases between them. The length of the CDR3 is 13 residues. The germline CDR1 and CDR2 sequences are MNHEY and SMNVEV (reference sequence). For the CDR3, the DNA is TGTGCCAGCGGCCTAACAGGGCTCTATGGCTACACCTTC. Its translation is CASGLTGLYGYTF.

V and J are TRBV18 and TRBJ2-3; TRBD2 agrees at 9 bases. After removal of 3 bases from V and 0 bases from J, the junction contained 16 bases not matched to a gene. The germline V gene encodes CDR1 KGHSH and CDR2 LQKENI. The CDR3 is made up of 20 amino acids. The CDR3 DNA reads as TGTGCCAGCTCACCCCTATCTAGCGGGACGGTTGGTCGAAGCACAGATACGCAGTATTTT. This sequence encodes CASSPLSSGTVGRSTDTQYF.

The chain uses TRBV10-3 and TRBJ2-7; TRBD1 aligns across 7 bases. The CDR3 runs to 13 residues. V lost 6 bases to trimming and J lost 7 bases; unmatched junction nucleotides: 9. Germline-derived CDR1 and CDR2 are ENHRY and SYGVKD. The chain's CDR3 is CAISVQRGLEQYF. The DNA for the CDR3 is TGTGCCATCAGCGTCCAAAGGGGGCTTGAGCAGTACTTC.

The chain links TRBV5-4 to TRBJ2-7, with D possibly TRBD1 on 5 matching bases. V was cut by 9 bases and J by 2 bases, with 15 bases left in between. Germline CDR1 and CDR2: SGHNT and YYREEE (reference sequence). The CDR3 loop spans 13 amino acids. In DNA, the CDR3 is TGTGCCATCTCAGGGCCGCCACCCTACGAGCAGTACTTC. This sequence encodes CAISGPPPYEQYF.

This clone was observed a single time. The genes are TRBV10-2 and TRBJ2-5, with TRBD2 matching 13 bases. The germline V gene encodes CDR1 WSHSY and CDR2 SAAADI. Trimming at V came to 2 bases and at J to 5 bases, leaving 5 bases not matched to a gene. CDR3 length: 16 residues. For the CDR3, the DNA is TGCGCCAGCAGTGAGATTATGACTAGCGGGAGGGAGACCCAGTACTTC. This translates into CASSEIMTSGRETQYF.

V usage is TRBV5-4 and J usage is TRBJ2-3; a possible D gene is TRBD2 (6 bases). The CDR3 contains 16 residues. Germline CDR1 SGHNT, CDR2 YYREEE (reference sequence). V lost 6 bases, J lost 4 bases, and 21 bases lay in between. CDR3 nucleotide sequence: TGTGCCAGCACACAAGGTACGGGAGTTTACTCAGATACGCAGTATTTT. It specifies CASTQGTGVYSDTQYF.

The chain couples TRBV10-3 to TRBJ2-5, with D possibly matching TRBD2 (5 bases). The CDR3 length is 16 residues. CDR1 is ENHRY, CDR2 SYGVKD, per germline. V lost 2 bases to trimming and J lost 0 bases, with 13 bases between them. The CDR3 loop reads CAISEASRGHQETQYF. CDR3 DNA: TGTGCCATCAGTGAGGCTAGCAGAGGCCACCAAGAGACCCAGTACTTC.

This sequence joins TRBV7-9 and TRBJ1-3, with D uncertain. Germline values: CDR1 SEHNR, CDR2 FQNEAQ (reference sequence). V lost 3 bases, J lost 4 bases, and 4 bases lay in between. CDR3 length: 12 residues. CDR3 region: CASSFQGNTIYF. The CDR3 region has the DNA TGTGCCAGCAGCTTCCAGGGAAACACCATATATTTT.

The chain employs TRBV28 and TRBJ2-5; no definite D call. This CDR3 contains 11 residues. Germline V CDR1 and CDR2: MDHEN, SYDVKM. The V and J ends lost 5 bases and 3 bases respectively, with 4 bases between them. CDR3 bases: TGTGCCAGCAGTCTCGAAGAGACCCAGTACTTC. Residues: CASSLEETQYF.